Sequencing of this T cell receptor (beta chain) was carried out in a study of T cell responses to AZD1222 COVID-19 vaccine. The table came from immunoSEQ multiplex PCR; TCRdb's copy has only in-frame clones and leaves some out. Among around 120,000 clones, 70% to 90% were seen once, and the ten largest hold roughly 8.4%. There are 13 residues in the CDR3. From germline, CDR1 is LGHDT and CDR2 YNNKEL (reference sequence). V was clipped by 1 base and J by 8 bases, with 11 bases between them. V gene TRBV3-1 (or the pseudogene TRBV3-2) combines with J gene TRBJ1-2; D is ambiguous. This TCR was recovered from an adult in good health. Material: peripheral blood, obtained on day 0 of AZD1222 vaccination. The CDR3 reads CASSQGLLGGYTF. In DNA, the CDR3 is TGTGCCAGCAGCCAAGGTTTATTAGGGGGCTACACCTTC.